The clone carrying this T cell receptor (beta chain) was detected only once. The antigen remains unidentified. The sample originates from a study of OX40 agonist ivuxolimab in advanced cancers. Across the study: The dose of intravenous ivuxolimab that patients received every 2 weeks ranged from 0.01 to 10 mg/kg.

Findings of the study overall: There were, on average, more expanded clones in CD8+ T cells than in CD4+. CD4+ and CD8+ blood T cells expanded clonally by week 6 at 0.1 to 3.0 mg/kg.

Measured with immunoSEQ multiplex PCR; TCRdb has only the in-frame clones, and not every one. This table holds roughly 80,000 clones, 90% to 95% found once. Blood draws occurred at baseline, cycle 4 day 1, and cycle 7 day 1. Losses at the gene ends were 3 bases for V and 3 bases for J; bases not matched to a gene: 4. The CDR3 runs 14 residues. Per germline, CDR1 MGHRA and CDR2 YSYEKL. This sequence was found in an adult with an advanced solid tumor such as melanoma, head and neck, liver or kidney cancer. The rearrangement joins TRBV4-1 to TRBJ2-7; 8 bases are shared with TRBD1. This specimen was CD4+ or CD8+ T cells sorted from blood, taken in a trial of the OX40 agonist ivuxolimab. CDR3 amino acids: CASSHPGTGYEQYF. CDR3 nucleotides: TGCGCCAGCAGCCATCCCGGGACAGGCTACGAGCAGTACTTC.